This TCR beta chain comes out of a study of shared clonotypes between healthy human individuals. CDR3 length: 16 amino acids. Per the germline V gene, CDR1 is SGHRS and CDR2 is YFSETQ. J was trimmed by 5 bases and V by 0 bases; bases with no gene match: 4. Measured with immunoSEQ multiplex PCR; TCRdb has only the in-frame clones, and not every one. The table has approximately 1,500,000 clones, roughly 97% seen once. This clonotype originated in a man younger than 40 in good health. Specimen: naive CD4+ T cells sorted from blood. As for subset: CD45RA+ positively selected. The V and J genes are TRBV5-1 and TRBJ2-1; 11 bases line up with TRBD2. Written as DNA, the CDR3 is TGCGCCAGCAGCTTGGAGGGGACTAGCGGTAACAATGAGCAGTTCTTC. Protein: CASSLEGTSGNNEQFF.